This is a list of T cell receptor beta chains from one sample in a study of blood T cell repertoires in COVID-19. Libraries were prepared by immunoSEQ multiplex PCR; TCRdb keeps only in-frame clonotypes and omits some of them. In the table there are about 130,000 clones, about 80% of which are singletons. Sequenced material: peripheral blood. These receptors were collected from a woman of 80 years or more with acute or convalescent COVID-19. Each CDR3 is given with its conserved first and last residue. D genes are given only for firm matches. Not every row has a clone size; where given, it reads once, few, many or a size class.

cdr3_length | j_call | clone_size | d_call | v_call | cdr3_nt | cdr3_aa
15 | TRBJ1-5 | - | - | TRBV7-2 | TGTGCCAGCAGCTTAGCCACACCGAGCAATCAGCCCCAGCATTTT | CASSLATPSNQPQHF
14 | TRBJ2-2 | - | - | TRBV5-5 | TGTGCCAGCAGCTTGGGGACTAACACCGGGGAGCTGTTTTTT | CASSLGTNTGELFF
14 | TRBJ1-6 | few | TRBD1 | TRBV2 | TGTGCCAGCAGTGTCGGGCAGGGGGATTCACCCCTCCACTTT | CASSVGQGDSPLHF
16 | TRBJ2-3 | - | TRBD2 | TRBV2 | TGTGCCAGCAATGTAGCGGGGGGGTTTAGCACAGATACGCAGTATTTT | CASNVAGGFSTDTQYF
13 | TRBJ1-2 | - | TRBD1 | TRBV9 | TGTGCCAGCAGCGTAGAACAGGGGAATGGCTACACCTTC | CASSVEQGNGYTF
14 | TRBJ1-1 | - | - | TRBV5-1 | TGCGCCAGCAGCTTCAGGACAACGAACACTGAAGCTTTCTTT | CASSFRTTNTEAFF
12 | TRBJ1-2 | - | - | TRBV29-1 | TGCAGCGCCATGACAGTGCTCTATGGCTACACCTTC | CSAMTVLYGYTF
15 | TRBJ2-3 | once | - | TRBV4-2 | TGTGCCAGCAGCCAAGACTGGGACTCTGGAGATACGCAGTATTTT | CASSQDWDSGDTQYF
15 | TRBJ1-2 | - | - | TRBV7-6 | TGTGCCAGCAGCTTAGGGGGGCCCGGGACACATGGCTACACCTTC | CASSLGGPGTHGYTF
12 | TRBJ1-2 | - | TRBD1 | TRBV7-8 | TGTGCCAGCAGCCCAGGGGGTGCCGCCAACACCTTC | CASSPGGAANTF
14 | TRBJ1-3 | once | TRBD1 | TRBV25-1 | TGTGCCAGCAGTCCCGTTCCTCAGGGGGTCACCATATATTTT | CASSPVPQGVTIYF
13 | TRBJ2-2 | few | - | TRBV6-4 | TGTGCCAGCAGTGATGGAGACACCGGGGAGCTGTTTTTT | CASSDGDTGELFF
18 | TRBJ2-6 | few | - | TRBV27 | TGTGCCAGCAGTTTATATTACAGACGTCGCTCTGGGGCCAACGTCCTGACTTTC | CASSLYYRRRSGANVLTF
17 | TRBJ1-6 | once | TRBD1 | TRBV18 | TGTGCCAGCTCACCACCGATGGGACAGGGGTTCTTATCACCCCTCCACTTT | CASSPPMGQGFLSPLHF